A single sample gave rise to the 9 T cell receptor beta chains below, sequenced in a study of CD8 T cells in Susac syndrome. A quantity of about 0.45 to 1 ug RNA underwent reverse transcription using random hexamers. One entry per CDR3 protein results from TCRdb running MiXCR on the immunoSEQ multiplex PCR reads. The sample has approximately 130,000 distinct CDR3 sequences, 85% to 95% seen once. Sequencing input: CD4+ T cells from PBMCs. Receptors were obtained from a human donor in good health.

The chain links TRBV18 to TRBJ2-2, with D hard to call. The germline V and J ends were trimmed by 2 bases and 3 bases, with 13 bases remaining between them. CDR1 and CDR2 (germline): KGHSH, LQKENI. The CDR3 runs 16 residues. For the CDR3, the DNA is TGTGCCAGCTCACCATTGGCAAACCGGGACACCGGGGAGCTGTTTTTT. Amino acids: CASSPLANRDTGELFF. Full variable domain (missing parts from reference TRBV18 and TRBJ2-2): NAGVMQNPRHLVRRRGQEARLRCSPMKGHSHVYWYRQLPEEGLKFMVYLQKENIIDESGMPKERFSAEFPKEGPSILRIQQVVRGDSAAYFCASSPLANRDTGELFFGEGSRLTVL.

The genes are TRBV25-1 and TRBJ2-5; perhaps TRBD2 as D (6 bases). Germline values: CDR1 MGHDK, CDR2 SYGVNS. The CDR3 consists of 13 residues. The V end was cut by 6 bases, the J end by 5 bases, with 13 bases between. This CDR3 is CASRSSRGETQYF. CDR3 nucleotide sequence: TGTGCCAGCAGAAGTTCCCGGGGGGAGACCCAGTACTTC.

The genes are TRBV9 and TRBJ2-5; D gene ambiguous. The CDR3 is 14 amino acids. The germline CDR1 and CDR2 sequences are SGDLS and YYNGEE. V was cut by 0 bases and J by 5 bases, with 11 bases left in between. In DNA form, the CDR3 reads TGTGCCAGCAGCGTAGAGCCGGAGAAGGAGACCCAGTACTTC. Protein sequence: CASSVEPEKETQYF.

The rearrangement uses TRBV12-3 or TRBV12-4 and TRBJ2-7; D gene uncertain. V lost 6 bases and J 4 bases, leaving 16 bases between the germline ends. The CDR3 is 14 amino acids. CDR3 in DNA: TGTGCCAGCAGCGGTGGCGCGACCAATTACGAGCAGTACTTC. Translated, it gives CASSGGATNYEQYF.

This rearrangement joins TRBV20-1 to TRBJ1-2, with no clear D. Trimming took 6 bases from V and 0 from J, leaving 14 bases between them. The CDR3 is made up of 14 amino acids. Germline V gene sequence: CDR1 DFQATT, CDR2 SNEGSKA (reference sequence). The CDR3 protein is CSARRASANYGYTF. CDR3 DNA sequence: TGCAGTGCCAGGCGGGCCTCAGCTAACTATGGCTACACCTTC.

V is TRBV12-3 or TRBV12-4 and J is TRBJ2-7, with D perhaps TRBD1 (5 bases). V lost 3 bases, J lost 3 bases, and 6 bases lay in between. The CDR3 is 12 amino acids. CDR3 loop: CASSFRVYEQYF. The CDR3 DNA reads as TGTGCCAGCAGTTTCAGGGTCTACGAGCAGTACTTC.

The chain links TRBV9 to TRBJ2-5, with 8 bases identical to TRBD2. This CDR3 has 14 amino acids. Germline-derived CDR1 and CDR2 are SGDLS and YYNGEE. Trimming cost V 5 bases and J 5 bases; bases outside gene matches: 8. The CDR3 reads CASSAGTRFETQYF. DNA of the CDR3: TGTGCCAGCAGTGCCGGGACTAGATTTGAGACCCAGTACTTC.

The rearrangement links TRBV4-3 to TRBJ2-7; D call uncertain. CDR1 and CDR2 (germline): LGHNA, YSLEER. This CDR3 spans 17 amino acids. The V and J ends lost 4 bases and 0 bases respectively, with 19 bases between them. CDR3 loop: CASSPRNGQLISYEQYF. CDR3 DNA: TGCGCCAGCAGCCCCCGCAACGGCCAGTTGATCTCCTACGAGCAGTACTTC.

The gene calls are TRBV30 and TRBJ1-1, with D perhaps TRBD1 (5 bases). Trimming took off 0 bases at V and 0 bases at J, with 11 bases between the two ends. Germline CDR1 is GTSNPN and CDR2 is SVGIG (reference sequence). There are 15 residues in the CDR3. CDR3 sequence: CAWSVGRVMNTEAFF. The CDR3 DNA reads as TGTGCCTGGAGTGTAGGCAGGGTGATGAACACTGAAGCTTTCTTT.